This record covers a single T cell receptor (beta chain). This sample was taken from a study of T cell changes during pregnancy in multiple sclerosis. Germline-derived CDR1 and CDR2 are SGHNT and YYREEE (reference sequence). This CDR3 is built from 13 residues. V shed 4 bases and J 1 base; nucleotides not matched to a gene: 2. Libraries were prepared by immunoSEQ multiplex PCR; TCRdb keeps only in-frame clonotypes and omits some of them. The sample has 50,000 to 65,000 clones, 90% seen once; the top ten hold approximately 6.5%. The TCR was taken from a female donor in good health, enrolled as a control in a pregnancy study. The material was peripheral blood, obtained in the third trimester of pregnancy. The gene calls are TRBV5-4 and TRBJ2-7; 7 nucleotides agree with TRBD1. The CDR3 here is CASSPGQSYEQYF. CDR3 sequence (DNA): TGTGCCAGCAGCCCGGGACAGTCCTACGAGCAGTACTTC.